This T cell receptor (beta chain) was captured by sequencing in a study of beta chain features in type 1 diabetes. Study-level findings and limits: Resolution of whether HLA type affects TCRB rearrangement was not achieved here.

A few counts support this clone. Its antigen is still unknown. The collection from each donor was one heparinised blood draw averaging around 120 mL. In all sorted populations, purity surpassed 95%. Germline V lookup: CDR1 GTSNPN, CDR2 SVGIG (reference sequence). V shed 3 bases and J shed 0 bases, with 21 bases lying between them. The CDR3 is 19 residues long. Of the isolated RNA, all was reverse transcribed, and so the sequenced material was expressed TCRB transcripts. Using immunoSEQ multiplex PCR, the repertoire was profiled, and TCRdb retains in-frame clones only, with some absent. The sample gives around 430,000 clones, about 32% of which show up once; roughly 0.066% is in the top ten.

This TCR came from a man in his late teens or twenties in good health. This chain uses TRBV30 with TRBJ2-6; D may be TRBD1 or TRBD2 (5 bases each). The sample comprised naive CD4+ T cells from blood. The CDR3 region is CAWRALRRGGRSGANVLTF. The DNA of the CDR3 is TGTGCCTGGAGGGCCCTTAGACGTGGGGGACGCTCTGGGGCCAACGTCCTGACTTTC. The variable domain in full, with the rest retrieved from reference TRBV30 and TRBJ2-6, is SQTIHQWPATLVQPVGSPLSLECTVEGTSNPNLYWYRQAAGRGLQLLFYSVGIGQISSEVPQNLSASRPQDRQFILSSKKLLLSDSGFYLCAWRALRRGGRSGANVLTFGAGSRLTVL.